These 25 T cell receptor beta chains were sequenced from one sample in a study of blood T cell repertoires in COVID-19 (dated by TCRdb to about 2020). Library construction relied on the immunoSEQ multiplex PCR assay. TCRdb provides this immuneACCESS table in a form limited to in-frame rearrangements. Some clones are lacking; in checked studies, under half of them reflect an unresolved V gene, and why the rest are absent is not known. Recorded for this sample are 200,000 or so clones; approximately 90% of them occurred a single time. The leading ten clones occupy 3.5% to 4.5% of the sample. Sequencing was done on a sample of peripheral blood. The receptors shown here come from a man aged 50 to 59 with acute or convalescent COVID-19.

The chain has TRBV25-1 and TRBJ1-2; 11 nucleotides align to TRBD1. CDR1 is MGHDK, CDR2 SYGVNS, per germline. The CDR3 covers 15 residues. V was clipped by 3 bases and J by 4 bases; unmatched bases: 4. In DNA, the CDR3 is TGTGCCAGCAGTGACTCCGGGACAGGGGGCTATGGCTACACCTTC. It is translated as CASSDSGTGGYGYTF.

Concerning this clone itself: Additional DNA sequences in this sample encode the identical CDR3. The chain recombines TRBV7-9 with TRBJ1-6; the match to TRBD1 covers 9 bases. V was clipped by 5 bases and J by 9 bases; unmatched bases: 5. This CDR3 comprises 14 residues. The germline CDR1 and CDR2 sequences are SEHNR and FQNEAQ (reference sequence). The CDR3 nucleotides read TGTGCCAGCAGCGTTCCGGGACAGGGTTCACCCCTCCACTTT. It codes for CASSVPGQGSPLHF. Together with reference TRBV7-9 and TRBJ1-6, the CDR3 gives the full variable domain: DTGVSQNPRHKITKRGQNVTFRCDPISEHNRLYWYRQTLGQGPEFLTYFQNEAQLEKSRLLSDRFSAERPKGSFSTLEIQRTEQGDSAMYLCASSVPGQGSPLHFGNGTRLTVT.

Written as DNA, the CDR3 is TGTGCCAGTACACTCGAGGGGGGGCGTTCCGGGGAGCTGTTTTTT. Protein sequence: CASTLEGGRSGELFF. The chain has TRBV5-4 and TRBJ2-2; perhaps TRBD2 as D (7 bases). This CDR3 has 15 amino acids. Germline values: CDR1 SGHNT, CDR2 YYREEE (reference sequence). V was cut by 8 bases and J by 6 bases, with 20 bases left in between.

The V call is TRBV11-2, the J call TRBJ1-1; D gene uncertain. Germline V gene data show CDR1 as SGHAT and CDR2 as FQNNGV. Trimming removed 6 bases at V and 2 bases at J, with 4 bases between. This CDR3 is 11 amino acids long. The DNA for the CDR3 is TGTGCCAGCAGATATAACACTGAAGCTTTCTTT. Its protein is CASRYNTEAFF. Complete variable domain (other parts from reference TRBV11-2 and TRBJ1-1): EAGVAQSPRYKIIEKRQSVAFWCNPISGHATLYWYQQILGQGPKLLIQFQNNGVVDDSQLPKDRFSAERLKGVDSTLKIQPAKLEDSAVYLCASRYNTEAFFGQGTRLTVV.

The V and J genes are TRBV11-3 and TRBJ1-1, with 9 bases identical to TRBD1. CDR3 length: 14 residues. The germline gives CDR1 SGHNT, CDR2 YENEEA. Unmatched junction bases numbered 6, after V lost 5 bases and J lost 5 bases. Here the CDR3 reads CASSPSGTGTEAFF. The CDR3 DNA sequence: TGTGCCAGCAGCCCCTCCGGGACAGGGACTGAAGCTTTCTTT.

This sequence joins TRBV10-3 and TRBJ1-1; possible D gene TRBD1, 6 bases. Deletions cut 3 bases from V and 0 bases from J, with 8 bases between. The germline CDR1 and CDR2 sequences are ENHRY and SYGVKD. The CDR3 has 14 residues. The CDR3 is CAISDGQLNTEAFF. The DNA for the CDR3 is TGTGCCATCAGTGACGGACAGCTGAACACTGAAGCTTTCTTT.

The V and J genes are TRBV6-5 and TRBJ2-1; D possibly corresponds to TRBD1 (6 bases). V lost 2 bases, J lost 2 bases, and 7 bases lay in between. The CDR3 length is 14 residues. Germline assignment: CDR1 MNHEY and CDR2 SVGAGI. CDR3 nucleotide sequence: TGTGCCAGCAGTTACCACAGGGCCTACAATGAGCAGTTCTTC. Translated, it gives CASSYHRAYNEQFF.

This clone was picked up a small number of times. DNA for the CDR3: TGCGCCAGCAGGTCAGGGGTGAACTATGGCTACACCTTC. Encoded protein: CASRSGVNYGYTF. V gene TRBV5-1 combines with J gene TRBJ1-2; D perhaps matches TRBD1 (6 bases). The germline CDR1 and CDR2 sequences are SGHRS and YFSETQ. The length of the CDR3 is 13 residues. The V end lost 5 bases, the J end lost 2 bases, and 10 bases lay between the germline ends.

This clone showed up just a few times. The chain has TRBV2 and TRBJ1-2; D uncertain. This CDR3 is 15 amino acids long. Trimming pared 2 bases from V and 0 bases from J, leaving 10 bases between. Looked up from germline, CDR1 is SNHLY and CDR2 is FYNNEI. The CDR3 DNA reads TGTGCCAGCAGTGAACCGCAGGAAGCTAACTATGGCTACACCTTC. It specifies CASSEPQEANYGYTF. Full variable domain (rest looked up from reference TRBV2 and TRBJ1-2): EPEVTQTPSHQVTQMGQEVILRCVPISNHLYFYWYRQILGQKVEFLVSFYNNEISEKSEIFDDQFSVERPDGSNFTLKIRSTKLEDSAMYFCASSEPQEANYGYTFGSGTRLTVV.

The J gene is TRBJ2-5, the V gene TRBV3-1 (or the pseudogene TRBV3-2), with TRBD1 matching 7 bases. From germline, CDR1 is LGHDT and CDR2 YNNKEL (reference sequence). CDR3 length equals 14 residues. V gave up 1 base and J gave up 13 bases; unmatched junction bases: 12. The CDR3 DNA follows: TGTGCCAGCAGCCAAGGGGACAGCGTTCGGGGTGGGTACTTC. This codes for CASSQGDSVRGGYF.

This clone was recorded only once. The CDR3, as DNA: TGTGCCAGCAGCTTGGGACACCTGAGCTCTGGAAACACCATATATTTT. Protein: CASSLGHLSSGNTIYF. This chain uses TRBV5-5 with TRBJ1-3; D unclear. The CDR3 sequence is 16 residues long. V lost 0 bases to trimming and J lost 0 bases, with 10 bases between them. From germline, CDR1 is SGHKS and CDR2 YYEKEE (reference sequence). The variable domain in full, with the rest retrieved from reference TRBV5-5 and TRBJ1-3, is DAGVTQSPTHLIKTRGQQVTLRCSPISGHKSVSWYQQVLGQGPQFIFQYYEKEERGRGNFPDRFSARQFPNYSSELNVNALLLGDSALYLCASSLGHLSSGNTIYFGEGSWLTVV.

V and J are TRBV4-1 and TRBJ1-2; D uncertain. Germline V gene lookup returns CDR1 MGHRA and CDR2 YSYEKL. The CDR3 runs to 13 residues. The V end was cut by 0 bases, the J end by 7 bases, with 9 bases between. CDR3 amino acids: CASSQEFPGGYTF. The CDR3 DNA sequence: TGCGCCAGCAGCCAAGAATTTCCGGGTGGCTACACCTTC.

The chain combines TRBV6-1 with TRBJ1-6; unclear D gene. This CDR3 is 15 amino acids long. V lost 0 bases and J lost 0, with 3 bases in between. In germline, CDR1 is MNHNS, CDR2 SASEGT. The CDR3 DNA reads TGTGCCAGCAGTGAAGCGGCCTCCTATAATTCACCCCTCCACTTT. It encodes CASSEAASYNSPLHF.

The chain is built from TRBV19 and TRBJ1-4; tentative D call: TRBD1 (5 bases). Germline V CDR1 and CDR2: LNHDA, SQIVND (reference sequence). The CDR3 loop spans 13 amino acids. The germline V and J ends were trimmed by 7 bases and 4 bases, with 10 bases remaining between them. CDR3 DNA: TGTGCCAGTAAGGGGTCCAATAATGAAAAACTGTTTTTT. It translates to CASKGSNNEKLFF.

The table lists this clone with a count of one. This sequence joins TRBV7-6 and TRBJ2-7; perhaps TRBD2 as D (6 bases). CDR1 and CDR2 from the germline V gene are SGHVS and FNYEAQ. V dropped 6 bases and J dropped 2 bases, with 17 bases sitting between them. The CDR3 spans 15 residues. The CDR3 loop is CASSGPGGGAYEQYF. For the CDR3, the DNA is TGTGCCAGCAGTGGACCCGGCGGCGGGGCCTACGAGCAGTACTTC.

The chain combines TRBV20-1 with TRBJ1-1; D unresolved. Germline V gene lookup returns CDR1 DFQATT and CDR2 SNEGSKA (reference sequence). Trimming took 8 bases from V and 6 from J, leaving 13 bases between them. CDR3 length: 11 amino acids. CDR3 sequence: CSSWSYPEAFF. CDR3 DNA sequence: TGCAGTTCTTGGAGTTACCCTGAAGCTTTCTTT.

The CDR3 nucleotides read TGTGCCAGCAGTTCACGGTACGAGCAGTACTTC. Translation gives CASSSRYEQYF. This chain connects TRBV28 to TRBJ2-7; D unresolved. Per germline, CDR1 MDHEN and CDR2 SYDVKM. Trimming took 4 bases from V and 4 from J, leaving 5 bases between them. The CDR3 runs to 11 residues.

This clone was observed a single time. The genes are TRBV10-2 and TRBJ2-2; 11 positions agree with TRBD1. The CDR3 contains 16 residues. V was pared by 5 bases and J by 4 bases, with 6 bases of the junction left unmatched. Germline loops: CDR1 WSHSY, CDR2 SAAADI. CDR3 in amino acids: CASSLDRGRGTGELFF. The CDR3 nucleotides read TGCGCCAGCAGTTTGGACAGGGGGCGGGGCACCGGGGAGCTGTTTTTT.

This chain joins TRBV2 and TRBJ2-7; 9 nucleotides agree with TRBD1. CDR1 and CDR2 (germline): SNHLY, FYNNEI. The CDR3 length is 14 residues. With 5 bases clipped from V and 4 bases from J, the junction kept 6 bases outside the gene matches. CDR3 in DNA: TGTGCCAGCAGTCGGGGACAGGGTTATTACGAGCAGTACTTC. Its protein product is CASSRGQGYYEQYF.

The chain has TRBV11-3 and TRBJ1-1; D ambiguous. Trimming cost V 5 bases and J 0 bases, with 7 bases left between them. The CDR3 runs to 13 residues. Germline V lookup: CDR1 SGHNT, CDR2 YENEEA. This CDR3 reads CASSGAMNTEAFF. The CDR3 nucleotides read TGTGCCAGCAGCGGAGCCATGAACACTGAAGCTTTCTTT.

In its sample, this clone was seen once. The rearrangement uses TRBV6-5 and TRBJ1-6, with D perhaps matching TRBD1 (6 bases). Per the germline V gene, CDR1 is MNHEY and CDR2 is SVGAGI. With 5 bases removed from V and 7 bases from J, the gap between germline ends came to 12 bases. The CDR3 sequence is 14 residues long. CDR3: CASSRGQPNSPLHF. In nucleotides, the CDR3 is TGTGCCAGCAGTAGGGGACAACCCAATTCACCCCTCCACTTT.

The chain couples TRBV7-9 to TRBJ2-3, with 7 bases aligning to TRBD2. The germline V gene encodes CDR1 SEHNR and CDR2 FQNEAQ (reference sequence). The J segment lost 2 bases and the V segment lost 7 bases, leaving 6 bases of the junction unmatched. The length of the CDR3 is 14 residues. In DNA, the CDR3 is TGTGCCAGCAACTCCGGGGGGTACACAGATACGCAGTATTTT. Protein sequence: CASNSGGYTDTQYF.

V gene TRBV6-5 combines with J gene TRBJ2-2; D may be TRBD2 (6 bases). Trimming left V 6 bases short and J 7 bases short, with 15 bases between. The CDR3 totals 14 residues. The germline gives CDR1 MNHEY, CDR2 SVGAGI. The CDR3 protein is CASRKGTVNGELFF. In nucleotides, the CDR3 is TGTGCCAGCAGAAAGGGGACTGTTAACGGGGAGCTGTTTTTT.

CDR3 sequence: CASSSLAVNTIYF. The CDR3 nucleotides read TGTGCCAGCAGCAGTTTGGCCGTAAACACCATATATTTT. This chain joins TRBV27 and TRBJ1-3; D remains unclear. V lost 6 bases and J lost 6, with 12 bases in between. CDR3 length equals 13 residues. Germline CDR1 and CDR2: MNHEY and SMNVEV (reference sequence).

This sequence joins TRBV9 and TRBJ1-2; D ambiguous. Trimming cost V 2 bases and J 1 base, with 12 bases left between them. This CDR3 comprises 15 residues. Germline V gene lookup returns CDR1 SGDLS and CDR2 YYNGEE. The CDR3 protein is CASSVFSVDNYGYTF. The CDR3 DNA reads TGTGCCAGCAGCGTCTTCAGTGTCGATAACTATGGCTACACCTTC.